These 15 T cell receptor beta chains were sequenced from one sample in a study of control samples from healthy donors and cancer patients. The assay was immunoSEQ multiplex PCR, and TCRdb's table has in-frame clones only and misses some. The data contain approximately 130,000 clones, around 87% of them singletons. Material: blood. The receptors shown here come from a man aged 55 to 70 in good health.

V is TRBV18 and J is TRBJ1-1; D is unclear. Trimming cost V 2 bases and J 5 bases, with 9 bases left between them. Looked up from germline, CDR1 is KGHSH and CDR2 is LQKENI. The length of the CDR3 is 13 residues. The CDR3: CASSPGVSTEAFF. As DNA, the CDR3 is TGTGCCAGCTCACCAGGGGTTAGTACTGAAGCTTTCTTT.

The chain recombines TRBV19 with TRBJ2-2; D possibly corresponds to TRBD1 (6 bases). Per germline, CDR1 LNHDA and CDR2 SQIVND (reference sequence). V was clipped by 7 bases and J by 6 bases, with 15 bases between them. This CDR3 comprises 14 residues. CDR3 sequence reads: CASNQAPGAGELFF. Written as DNA, the CDR3 is TGTGCCAGTAATCAGGCGCCAGGGGCCGGGGAGCTGTTTTTT.

V is TRBV30 and J is TRBJ2-7; D gene unclear. CDR1 is GTSNPN, CDR2 SVGIG, per germline (reference sequence). The CDR3 spans 11 residues. Trimming stripped 4 bases from V and 3 bases from J, with 7 bases between. The CDR3 DNA follows: TGTGCCTGGACCGACGGCTACGAGCAGTACTTC. It yields the protein CAWTDGYEQYF.

The chain joins TRBV3-1 (or the pseudogene TRBV3-2) to TRBJ1-6, with D hard to call. The CDR3 has 14 amino acids. The V end lost 0 bases, the J end lost 10 bases, and 10 bases lay between the germline ends. The V gene's germline CDR1 is LGHDT and CDR2 YNNKEL (reference sequence). Here the CDR3 DNA reads TGTGCCAGCAGCCAAGAAGTGGATAGATCACCCCTCCACTTT. The encoded protein is CASSQEVDRSPLHF.

This chain uses TRBV30 with TRBJ1-4, with 9 bases fitting TRBD1. Germline CDR1 is GTSNPN and CDR2 is SVGIG (reference sequence). With V trimmed by 3 bases and J by 3 bases, 11 bases remained unmatched. This CDR3 comprises 17 residues. DNA of the CDR3: TGTGCCTGGAGCCGACCGGGACAGGGCTACTCTAATGAAAAACTGTTTTTT. The encoded protein is CAWSRPGQGYSNEKLFF.

The V call is TRBV9, the J call TRBJ2-2; 10 bases are a match to TRBD1. Unmatched junction bases numbered 6, after V lost 1 base and J lost 6 bases. This CDR3 has 16 residues. Germline CDR1 is SGDLS and CDR2 is YYNGEE. CDR3 region: CASSVIGQGVAGELFF. The CDR3 region has the DNA TGTGCCAGCAGCGTAATCGGACAGGGGGTTGCCGGGGAGCTGTTTTTT.

The chain has TRBV7-9 and TRBJ1-1, with 7 bases fitting TRBD1. The CDR3 is made up of 15 amino acids. From germline, CDR1 is SEHNR and CDR2 FQNEAQ (reference sequence). The V segment lost 4 bases and the J segment 0 bases; nucleotides outside the gene matches: 5. The CDR3 loop is CASSSPTGMNTEAFF. In DNA, the CDR3 is TGTGCCAGCAGCTCTCCGACAGGGATGAACACTGAAGCTTTCTTT.

The chain has TRBV19 and TRBJ1-5; 8 nucleotides align to TRBD1. Germline V gene sequence: CDR1 LNHDA, CDR2 SQIVND (reference sequence). CDR3 length: 15 amino acids. The J segment lost 6 bases and the V segment lost 6 bases, leaving 10 bases of the junction unmatched. CDR3 region: CASSRKTGAGQPQHF. The DNA for the CDR3 is TGTGCCAGTAGCAGGAAGACAGGGGCAGGTCAGCCCCAGCATTTT.

This clone has only one observation. The J gene is TRBJ1-2, the V gene TRBV11-2; D not resolved. The germline V gene encodes CDR1 SGHAT and CDR2 FQNNGV. The V gene lost 0 bases and the J gene lost 2 bases, with 7 bases spanning the gap. The CDR3 spans 14 residues. The CDR3 loop is CASSLDRQNYGYTF. The DNA of the CDR3 is TGTGCCAGCAGCTTAGATAGGCAGAACTATGGCTACACCTTC.

V gene TRBV5-8 combines with J gene TRBJ2-3; the D is unclear. The CDR3 loop spans 14 amino acids. Germline V lookup: CDR1 SGHTS, CDR2 YDEGEE. V was trimmed by 2 bases and J by 2 bases, leaving 9 bases between them. CDR3 amino acids: CASSFYRFTDTQYF. The CDR3 coding sequence is TGTGCCAGCAGCTTTTATAGGTTCACAGATACGCAGTATTTT.

As concerns this clone: Other DNA sequences in this sample translate to the same CDR3. The CDR3 sequence is CASSPGTLQETQYF. The CDR3 nucleotides read TGTGCCAGCAGTCCCGGGACCCTACAAGAGACCCAGTACTTC. This chain uses TRBV28 with TRBJ2-5; D is perhaps TRBD1 or TRBD2 (5 bases each). Germline-derived CDR1 and CDR2 are MDHEN and SYDVKM. The CDR3 loop spans 14 amino acids. Trimming pared 5 bases from V and 2 bases from J, leaving 12 bases between.

The V call is TRBV7-8, the J call TRBJ1-2; D gene uncertain. V was shortened by 5 bases and J by 4 bases, with 8 bases between the two germline ends. The CDR3 covers 12 residues. CDR1 SGHVS and CDR2 FQNEAQ come from the germline V gene. The CDR3 nucleotides are TGTGCCAGCAGCCCACCGATCTATGGCTACACCTTC. Its translation is CASSPPIYGYTF.

The gene calls are TRBV19 and TRBJ1-1; D is unresolved. V lost 6 bases and J lost 4, with 12 bases in between. Germline CDR1 and CDR2: LNHDA and SQIVND (reference sequence). CDR3 length: 13 residues. This CDR3 reads CASSPRSITEAFF. CDR3 DNA sequence: TGTGCCAGTAGCCCGAGATCAATCACTGAAGCTTTCTTT.

The chain links TRBV28 to TRBJ2-7; no clear D gene. This CDR3 comprises 9 residues. With 7 bases removed from V and 4 bases from J, the gap between germline ends came to 2 bases. Germline lookup yields CDR1 MDHEN and CDR2 SYDVKM. CDR3 region: CASKYEQYF. The CDR3 DNA follows: TGTGCCAGCAAATACGAGCAGTACTTC.

The chain's CDR3 is CASSLETGNGYTF. CDR3 bases: TGTGCCAGCAGCTTAGAGACAGGGAATGGCTACACCTTC. The V gene is TRBV7-2, the J gene TRBJ1-2; 7 nucleotides agree with TRBD1. This CDR3 has 13 residues. V shed 1 base and J 6 bases; nucleotides not matched to a gene: 2. The germline V gene has CDR1 SGHTA and CDR2 FQGNSA.